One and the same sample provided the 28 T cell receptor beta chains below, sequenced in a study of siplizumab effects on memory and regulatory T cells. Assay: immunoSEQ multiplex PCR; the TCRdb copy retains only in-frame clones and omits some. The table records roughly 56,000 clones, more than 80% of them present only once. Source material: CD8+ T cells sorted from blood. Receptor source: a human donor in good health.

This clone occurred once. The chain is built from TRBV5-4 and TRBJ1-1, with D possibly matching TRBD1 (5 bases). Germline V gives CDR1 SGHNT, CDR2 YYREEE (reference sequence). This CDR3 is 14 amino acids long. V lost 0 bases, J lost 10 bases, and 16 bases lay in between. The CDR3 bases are TGTGCCAGCAGCTTGGCCCCGGGGCAGGTTTTAGCTTTCTTT. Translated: CASSLAPGQVLAFF.

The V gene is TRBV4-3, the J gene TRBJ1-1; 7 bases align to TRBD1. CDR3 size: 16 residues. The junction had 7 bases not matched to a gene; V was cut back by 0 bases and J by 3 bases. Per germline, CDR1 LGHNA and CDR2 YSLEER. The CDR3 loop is CASSQDENRGYTEAFF. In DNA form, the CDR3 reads TGCGCCAGCAGCCAAGATGAGAACAGGGGATACACTGAAGCTTTCTTT.

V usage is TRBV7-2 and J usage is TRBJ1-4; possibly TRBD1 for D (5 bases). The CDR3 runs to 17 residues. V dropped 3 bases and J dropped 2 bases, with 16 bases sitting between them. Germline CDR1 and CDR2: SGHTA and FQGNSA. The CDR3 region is CASSLFERGETNEKLFF. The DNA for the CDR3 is TGTGCCAGCAGCTTGTTCGAAAGGGGCGAGACTAATGAAAAACTGTTTTTT.

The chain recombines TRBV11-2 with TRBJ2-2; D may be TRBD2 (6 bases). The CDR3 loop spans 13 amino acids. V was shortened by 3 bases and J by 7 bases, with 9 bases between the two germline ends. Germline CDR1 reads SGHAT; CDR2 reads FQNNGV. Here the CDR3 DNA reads TGTGCCAGCAGCTTGGGGGGTGGCGGGGAGCTGTTTTTT. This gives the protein CASSLGGGGELFF. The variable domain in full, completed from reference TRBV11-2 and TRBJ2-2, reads EAGVAQSPRYKIIEKRQSVAFWCNPISGHATLYWYQQILGQGPKLLIQFQNNGVVDDSQLPKDRFSAERLKGVDSTLKIQPAKLEDSAVYLCASSLGGGGELFFGEGSRLTVL.

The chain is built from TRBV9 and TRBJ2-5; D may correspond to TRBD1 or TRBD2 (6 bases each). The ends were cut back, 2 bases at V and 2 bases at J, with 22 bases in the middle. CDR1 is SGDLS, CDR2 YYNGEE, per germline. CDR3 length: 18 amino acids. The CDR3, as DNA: TGTGCCAGCAGCGTGGGAAGGAATTGGGGGGCAGTACAAGAGACCCAGTACTTC. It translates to CASSVGRNWGAVQETQYF.

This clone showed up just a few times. The CDR3 loop is CASSLAAGGLYGYTF. The CDR3 nucleotides are TGTGCCAGCAGCTTAGCAGCGGGGGGTCTCTATGGCTACACCTTC. The chain joins TRBV7-9 to TRBJ1-2; weak D call: TRBD1 (5 bases). The length of the CDR3 is 15 residues. The V gene's germline CDR1 is SEHNR and CDR2 FQNEAQ (reference sequence). Deletions cut 0 bases from V and 4 bases from J, with 12 bases between.

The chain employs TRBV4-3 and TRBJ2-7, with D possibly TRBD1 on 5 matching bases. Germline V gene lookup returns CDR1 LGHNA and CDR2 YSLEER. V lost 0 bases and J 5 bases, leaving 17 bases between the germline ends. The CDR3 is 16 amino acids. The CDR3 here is CASSQDASGFSNEQYF. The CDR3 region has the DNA TGCGCCAGCAGCCAAGATGCCTCAGGGTTCAGCAACGAGCAGTACTTC.

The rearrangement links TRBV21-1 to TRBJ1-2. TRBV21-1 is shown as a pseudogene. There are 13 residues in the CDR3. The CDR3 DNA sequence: TGTGCCAGCACGGCGGGTAGGGCCTATGGCTACACCTTC. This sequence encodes CASTAGRAYGYTF.

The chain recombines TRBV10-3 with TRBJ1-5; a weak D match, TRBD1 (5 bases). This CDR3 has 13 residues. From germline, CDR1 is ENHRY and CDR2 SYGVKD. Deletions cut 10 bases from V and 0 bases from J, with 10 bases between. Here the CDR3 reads CATLGDSNQPQHF. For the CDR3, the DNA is TGTGCCACCCTAGGGGATAGCAATCAGCCCCAGCATTTT.

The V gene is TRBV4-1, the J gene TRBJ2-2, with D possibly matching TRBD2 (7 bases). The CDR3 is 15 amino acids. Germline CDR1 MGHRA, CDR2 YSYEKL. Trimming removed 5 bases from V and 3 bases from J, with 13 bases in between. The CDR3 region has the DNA TGCGCCAGCAGCGAGAGGGGGGGTGACACCGGGGAGCTGTTTTTT. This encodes CASSERGGDTGELFF.

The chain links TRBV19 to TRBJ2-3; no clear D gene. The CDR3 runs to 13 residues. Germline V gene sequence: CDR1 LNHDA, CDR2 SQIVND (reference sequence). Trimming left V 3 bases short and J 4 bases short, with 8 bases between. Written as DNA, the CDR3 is TGTGCCAGTAGTATTTTTGCGTCAGATACGCAGTATTTT. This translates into CASSIFASDTQYF. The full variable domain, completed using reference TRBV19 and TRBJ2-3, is DGGITQSPKYLFRKEGQNVTLSCEQNLNHDAMYWYRQDPGQGLRLIYYSQIVNDFQKGDIAEGYSVSREKKESFPLTVTSAQKNPTAFYLCASSIFASDTQYFGPGTRLTVL.

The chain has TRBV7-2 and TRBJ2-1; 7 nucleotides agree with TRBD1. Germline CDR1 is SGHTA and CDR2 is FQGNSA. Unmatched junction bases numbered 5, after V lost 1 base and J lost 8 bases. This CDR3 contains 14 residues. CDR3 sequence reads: CASSLETGWDEQFF. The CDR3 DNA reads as TGTGCCAGCAGCTTAGAGACAGGGTGGGATGAGCAGTTCTTC.

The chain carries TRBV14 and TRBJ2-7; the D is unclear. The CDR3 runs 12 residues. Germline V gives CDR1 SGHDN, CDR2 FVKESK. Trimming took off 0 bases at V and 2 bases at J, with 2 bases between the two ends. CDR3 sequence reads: CASSQEPYEQYF. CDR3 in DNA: TGTGCCAGCAGCCAAGAACCCTACGAGCAGTACTTC.

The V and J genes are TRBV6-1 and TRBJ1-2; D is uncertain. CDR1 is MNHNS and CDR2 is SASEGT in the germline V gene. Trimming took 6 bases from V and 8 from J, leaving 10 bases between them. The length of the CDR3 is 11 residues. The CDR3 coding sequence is TGTGCCAGCAGGAATAATATCGGCTACACCTTC. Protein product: CASRNNIGYTF.

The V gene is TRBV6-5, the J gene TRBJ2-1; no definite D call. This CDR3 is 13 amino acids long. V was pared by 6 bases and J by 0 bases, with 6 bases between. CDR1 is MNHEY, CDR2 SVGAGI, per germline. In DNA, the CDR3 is TGTGCCAGCAGCCCGCTCTCCTACAATGAGCAGTTCTTC. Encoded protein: CASSPLSYNEQFF.

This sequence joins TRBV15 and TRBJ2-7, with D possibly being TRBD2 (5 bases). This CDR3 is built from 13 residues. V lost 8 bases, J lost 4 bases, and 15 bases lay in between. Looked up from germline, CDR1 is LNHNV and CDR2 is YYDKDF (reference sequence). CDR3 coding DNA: TGTGCCACCGGAGGAGAAGAGACGTACGAGCAGTACTTC. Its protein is CATGGEETYEQYF.

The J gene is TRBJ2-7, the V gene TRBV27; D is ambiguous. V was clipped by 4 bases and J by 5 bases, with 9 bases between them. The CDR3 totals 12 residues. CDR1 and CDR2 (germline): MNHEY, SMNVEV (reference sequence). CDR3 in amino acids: CASSSTLDEQYF. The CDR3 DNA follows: TGTGCCAGCAGTTCCACCTTGGACGAGCAGTACTTC.

The CDR3 loop reads CASSLRDLPYEQYF. In DNA, the CDR3 is TGTGCCAGCAGCTTAAGGGACCTTCCCTACGAGCAGTACTTC. V and J are TRBV7-9 and TRBJ2-7; D may be TRBD1 or TRBD2 (5 bases each). Trimming cost V 2 bases and J 2 bases, with 10 bases left between them. CDR1 SEHNR and CDR2 FQNEAQ come from the germline V gene (reference sequence). This CDR3 is built from 14 residues.

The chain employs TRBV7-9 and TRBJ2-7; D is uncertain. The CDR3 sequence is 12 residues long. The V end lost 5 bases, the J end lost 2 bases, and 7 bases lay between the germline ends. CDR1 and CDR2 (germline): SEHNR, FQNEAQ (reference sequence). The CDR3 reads CASSPQTYEQYF. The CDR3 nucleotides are TGTGCCAGCAGCCCTCAAACCTACGAGCAGTACTTC. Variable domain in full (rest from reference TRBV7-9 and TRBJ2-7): DTGVSQNPRHKITKRGQNVTFRCDPISEHNRLYWYRQTLGQGPEFLTYFQNEAQLEKSRLLSDRFSAERPKGSFSTLEIQRTEQGDSAMYLCASSPQTYEQYFGPGTRLTVT.

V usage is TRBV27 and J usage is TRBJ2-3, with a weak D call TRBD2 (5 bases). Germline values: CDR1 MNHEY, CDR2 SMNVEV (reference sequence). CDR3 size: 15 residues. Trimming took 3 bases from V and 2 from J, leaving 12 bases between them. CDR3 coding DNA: TGTGCCAGCAGTTTCGTGGGAGCGTTCACAGATACGCAGTATTTT. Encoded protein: CASSFVGAFTDTQYF.

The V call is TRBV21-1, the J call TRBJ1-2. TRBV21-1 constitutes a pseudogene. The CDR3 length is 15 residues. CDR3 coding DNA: TGTGCCAGCAGCAACGGGACGTGGGGGGACTATGGCTACACCTTC. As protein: CASSNGTWGDYGYTF.

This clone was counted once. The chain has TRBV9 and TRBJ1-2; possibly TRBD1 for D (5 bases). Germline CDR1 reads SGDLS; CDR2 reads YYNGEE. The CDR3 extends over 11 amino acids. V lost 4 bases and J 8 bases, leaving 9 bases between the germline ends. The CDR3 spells CASSTPGGYTF. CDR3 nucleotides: TGTGCCAGCAGCACACCAGGGGGCTACACCTTC.

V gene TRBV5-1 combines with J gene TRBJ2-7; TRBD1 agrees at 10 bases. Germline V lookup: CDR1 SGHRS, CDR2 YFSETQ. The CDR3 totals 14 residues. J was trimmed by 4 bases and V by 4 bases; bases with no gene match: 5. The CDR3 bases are TGCGCCAGCAGCCCTTTGGACAGGGGGTACGAGCAGTACTTC. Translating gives CASSPLDRGYEQYF.

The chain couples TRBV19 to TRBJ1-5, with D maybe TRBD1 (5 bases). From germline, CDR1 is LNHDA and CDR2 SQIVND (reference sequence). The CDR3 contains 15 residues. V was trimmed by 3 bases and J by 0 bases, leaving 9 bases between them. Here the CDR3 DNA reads TGTGCCAGTAGTATGATGACAGCTAGCAATCAGCCCCAGCATTTT. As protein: CASSMMTASNQPQHF. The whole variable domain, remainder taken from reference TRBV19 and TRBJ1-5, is DGGITQSPKYLFRKEGQNVTLSCEQNLNHDAMYWYRQDPGQGLRLIYYSQIVNDFQKGDIAEGYSVSREKKESFPLTVTSAQKNPTAFYLCASSMMTASNQPQHFGDGTRLSIL.

In nucleotides, the CDR3 is TGCGCCAGCAGCCAGGGGGGGCATCTAGGGACTGAAGCTTTCTTT. This translates into CASSQGGHLGTEAFF. The chain couples TRBV4-1 to TRBJ1-1; maybe TRBD1 (6 bases). Trimming cost V 3 bases and J 5 bases, with 16 bases left between them. Germline V gene data show CDR1 as MGHRA and CDR2 as YSYEKL. This CDR3 has 15 amino acids.

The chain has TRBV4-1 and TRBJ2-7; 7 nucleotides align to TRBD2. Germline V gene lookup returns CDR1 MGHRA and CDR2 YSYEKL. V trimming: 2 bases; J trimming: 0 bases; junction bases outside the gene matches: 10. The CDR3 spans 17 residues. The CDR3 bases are TGCGCCAGCAGCCAACATACCGTTGGCGGGAGCTCCTACGAGCAGTACTTC. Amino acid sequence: CASSQHTVGGSSYEQYF.

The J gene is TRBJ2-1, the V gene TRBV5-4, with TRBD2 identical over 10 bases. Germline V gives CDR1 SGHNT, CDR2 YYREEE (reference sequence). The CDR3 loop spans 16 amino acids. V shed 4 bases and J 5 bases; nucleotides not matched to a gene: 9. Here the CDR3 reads CASSTDLAGVHNEQFF. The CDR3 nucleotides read TGTGCCAGCAGCACGGATCTAGCGGGAGTGCACAATGAGCAGTTCTTC.

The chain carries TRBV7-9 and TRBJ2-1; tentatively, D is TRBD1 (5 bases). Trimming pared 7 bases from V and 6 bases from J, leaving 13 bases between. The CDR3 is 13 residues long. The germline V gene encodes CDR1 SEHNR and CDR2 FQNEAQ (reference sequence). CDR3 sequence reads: CASTRPGINEQFF. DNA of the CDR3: TGTGCCAGCACTCGCCCAGGGATCAATGAGCAGTTCTTC. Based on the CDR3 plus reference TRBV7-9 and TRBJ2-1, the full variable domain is DTGVSQNPRHKITKRGQNVTFRCDPISEHNRLYWYRQTLGQGPEFLTYFQNEAQLEKSRLLSDRFSAERPKGSFSTLEIQRTEQGDSAMYLCASTRPGINEQFFGPGTRLTVL.